The 10 T cell receptor beta chains reported below all come from one sample, sequenced in a study of T cells after yellow fever vaccination. TCRdb called the 5' RACE reads again in MiXCR, with one record for every CDR3 protein. The table shows 200,000 to 250,000 distinct CDR3 sequences, with 6.9% occurring only once. The sample was CD4+ T cells sorted from PBMCs, taken 15 days after the yellow fever booster vaccination. These receptors originate from a man younger than 45 who received the YFV17D yellow fever vaccine.

This clonotype was observed at least ten times. This chain uses TRBV12-3 or TRBV12-4 with TRBJ2-5, with 8 positions matching TRBD1. Trimming removed 3 bases from V and 2 bases from J; junction bases left unmatched: 8. This CDR3 spans 16 amino acids. CDR3 loop: CASSFAAGQGQETQYF. The CDR3 DNA reads TGTGCCAGCAGTTTTGCCGCTGGACAGGGTCAAGAGACCCAGTACTTC.

In this sample, this clonotype turned up a few times. The chain couples TRBV29-1 to TRBJ1-3; a possible D gene is TRBD1 (6 bases). This CDR3 is built from 14 residues. V was cut by 7 bases and J by 1 base, with 14 bases left in between. The germline gives CDR1 SQVTM, CDR2 ANQGSEA. In nucleotides, the CDR3 is TGCAGCGCCTTGACAGGAGCGTCTGGAAACACCATATATTTT. The encoded protein is CSALTGASGNTIYF.

This clonotype was seen ten or more times. The CDR3 DNA reads as TGTGCCAGCAGCCGAACTAGCGCCCAAGAGACCCAGTACTTC. It is translated as CASSRTSAQETQYF. V and J are TRBV12-3 or TRBV12-4 and TRBJ2-5; 7 nucleotides align to TRBD2. The CDR3 runs 14 residues. V trimming: 6 bases; J trimming: 1 base; junction bases outside the gene matches: 5.

The chain combines TRBV7-2 with TRBJ2-1; D is possibly TRBD2 (5 bases). The CDR3 consists of 14 residues. The V gene lost 2 bases and the J gene lost 2 bases, with 7 bases spanning the gap. Germline CDR1 is SGHTA and CDR2 is FQGNSA. In nucleotides, the CDR3 is TGTGCCAGCAGCTTAATGAGGGCCTACAATGAGCAGTTCTTC. Its translation is CASSLMRAYNEQFF.

This clonotype was counted between two and nine times. Germline and junction disagree at one end, which may indicate a read error. The chain is built from TRBV5-1 and TRBJ2-1; 8 nucleotides match TRBD1. Germline CDR1 is SGHRS and CDR2 is YFSETQ. The CDR3 sequence is 17 residues long. The CDR3 nucleotides are TGCGCCAGCAGCTTTAGGACAGGGCCTGAATCCTACTATGAGCAGTTCTTC. This gives the protein CASSFRTGPESYYEQFF.

This clonotype was observed a few times. The genes are TRBV6-5 and TRBJ2-2; D unresolved. The CDR3 has 15 amino acids. Germline V gene lookup returns CDR1 MNHEY and CDR2 SVGAGI. Trimming removed 2 bases from V and 4 bases from J, with 11 bases in between. For the CDR3, the DNA is TGTGCCAGCAGTTACGACTTCCGATTCACCGGGGAGCTGTTTTTT. Translated: CASSYDFRFTGELFF.

The chain uses TRBV7-2 and TRBJ2-2, with a weak D call TRBD2 (6 bases). Germline lookup yields CDR1 SGHTA and CDR2 FQGNSA. V lost 5 bases to trimming and J lost 3 bases, with 13 bases between them. This CDR3 comprises 15 residues. The CDR3 region is CASSPGVLDTGELFF. The DNA of the CDR3 is TGTGCCAGCAGCCCGGGGGTATTGGACACCGGGGAGCTGTTTTTT.

This chain links TRBV28 with TRBJ2-2, with D unclear. The CDR3 covers 12 residues. The V gene lost 6 bases and the J gene lost 5 bases, with 7 bases spanning the gap. CDR1 and CDR2 (germline): MDHEN, SYDVKM. CDR3 in DNA: TGTGCCAGCAGCGCTTTTACCGGGGAGCTGTTTTTT. Amino acid sequence: CASSAFTGELFF.

This clonotype occurred many times. The chain uses TRBV19 and TRBJ1-1; D gene uncertain. CDR1 is LNHDA and CDR2 is SQIVND in the germline V gene (reference sequence). This CDR3 spans 13 amino acids. V was cut by 3 bases and J by 1 base, with 6 bases left in between. This chain's CDR3 is CASSIFSNTEAFF. CDR3 nucleotides: TGTGCCAGTAGTATTTTCTCGAACACTGAAGCTTTCTTT.

This clonotype has only a few counts. The rearrangement joins TRBV2 to TRBJ2-2; weak D call: TRBD2 (6 bases). Per the germline V gene, CDR1 is SNHLY and CDR2 is FYNNEI. The CDR3 runs to 16 residues. V dropped 7 bases and J dropped 0 bases, with 15 bases sitting between them. The CDR3 protein is CASNLYPGANTGELFF. The CDR3 DNA reads TGTGCCAGCAACCTTTACCCGGGAGCGAACACCGGGGAGCTGTTTTTT.